This TCR beta chain comes out of a study of regulatory T cells in long-lasting Graves disease. Study-level findings and limits: Among samples with persistent disease, TRBV28, TRBJ1-2 and TRBJ2-5 were favored. Among the persistent patients, about 3,000 public clonotypes were shared, more than the roughly 990 shared among new patients.

For TCR beta, libraries came from iRepertoire HTBI primers and Arm-PCR of CDR3 regions. Via MiXCR, TCRdb re-called the multiplex PCR reads, giving one row per CDR3 protein. Here the sample spans roughly 500,000 distinct CDR3 sequences, roughly 13% being singletons. The time point is: newly diagnosed GD, antithyroid drugs for less than 3 months. Making the TCR library involved RNA that had been extracted from PBMCs. In its sample, this clonotype was seen many times. The antigen is unknown. The CDR3 totals 11 residues. V lost 6 bases to trimming and J lost 8 bases, with 14 bases between them. Germline CDR1 reads DFQATT; CDR2 reads SNEGSKA (reference sequence). The same sample was also studied in work on T cells in Graves' hyperthyroidism and ophthalmopathy. As that report states: The hyperthyroidism was newly diagnosed and had lasted under 2 months; the patients were aged 18 to 65. RT-PCR in the first round (using the HTBI primer set) targeted the TCR CDR3.

This sequence joins TRBV20-1 and TRBJ2-7; D may be TRBD2 (6 bases). Source: peripheral blood mononuclear cells (PBMCs), taken at new diagnosis, from a patient treated with antithyroid drugs. The clonotype comes from a man aged 25 to 40 with Graves disease. This chain's CDR3 is CSAVEGSQQYF. CDR3 in DNA: TGCAGTGCCGTGGAGGGCTCCCAGCAGTACTTC.